Listed here are 27 T cell receptor beta chains from one sample, sequenced in a study of CD8+CD57+ T cells in acquired aplastic anemia. Sequencing involved patients with CD8+CD57+ cell expansion previously shown by flow cytometry. It was genomic DNA that served as the template for profiling TCR beta VDJ and CDR3. From the reads, TCRdb called clonotypes with MiXCR, one entry per CDR3 protein. Of a few hundred thousand distinct CDR3 sequences detected, roughly 53% appear once; the ten largest clones hold 1.3%. Source material: sorted CD4+, CD8+, or CD8+CD57+ T cells (not recorded which) from PBMCs. The source of these receptors is a human donor with aplastic anemia.

This clonotype was seen a few times. The rearrangement links TRBV7-2 to TRBJ2-7; TRBD2 matches 7 bases. Germline trimming cut 5 bases from V and 2 bases from J; bases unmatched to any gene: 6. This CDR3 comprises 14 residues. CDR1 and CDR2 from the germline V gene are SGHTA and FQGNSA. CDR3 bases: TGTGCCAGCAGCCTGACGGGGGGAACCTACGAGCAGTACTTC. Amino acids: CASSLTGGTYEQYF.

The genes are TRBV7-8 and TRBJ1-1; the D gene is possibly TRBD1 (5 bases). The germline V gene has CDR1 SGHVS and CDR2 FQNEAQ. V was clipped by 5 bases and J by 1 base, with 11 bases between them. This CDR3 is built from 14 residues. CDR3 DNA: TGTGCCAGCAGCCACAGAAGGGGGAACACTGAAGCTTTCTTT. Its translation is CASSHRRGNTEAFF.

The chain has TRBV7-6 and TRBJ2-7; TRBD1 agrees at 9 bases. The CDR3 is 16 amino acids. Trimming cost V 5 bases and J 3 bases; bases outside gene matches: 11. The germline gives CDR1 SGHVS, CDR2 FNYEAQ. In nucleotides, the CDR3 is TGTGCCAGCAGCCCCCAAATGCGGACAGGGGACTACGAGCAGTACTTC. Translation: CASSPQMRTGDYEQYF.

The CDR3 region is CASSLGGATNEKLFF. CDR3 nucleotide sequence: TGTGCCAGCAGCTTAGGGGGCGCAACTAATGAAAAACTGTTTTTT. The chain is built from TRBV9 and TRBJ1-4; 7 positions match TRBD1. Germline V gene sequence: CDR1 SGDLS, CDR2 YYNGEE. The CDR3 spans 15 residues. V trimming: 4 bases; J trimming: 0 bases; junction bases outside the gene matches: 3.

The table lists this clonotype with a count of one. The V gene is TRBV9, the J gene TRBJ1-5; D gene unclear. The germline V gene has CDR1 SGDLS and CDR2 YYNGEE. This CDR3 is 15 amino acids long. V lost 2 bases, J lost 2 bases, and 11 bases lay in between. The CDR3 bases are TGTGCCAGCAGCGTGGAGCCTAATGGCAATCAGCCCCAGCATTTT. This gives the protein CASSVEPNGNQPQHF.

This clonotype came up a few times. The chain joins TRBV10-2 to TRBJ1-2, with 7 bases aligning to TRBD1. Germline V gives CDR1 WSHSY, CDR2 SAAADI. Trimming took 3 bases from V and 7 from J; bases not matched to a gene: 8. The CDR3 is 14 residues long. The CDR3 nucleotides are TGCGCCAGCAGTGAATTCAGGGGGTATCGTGGCTACACCTTC. Amino acids: CASSEFRGYRGYTF.

There are a few counts of this clonotype. The chain couples TRBV29-1 to TRBJ2-7, with 9 bases that match TRBD1. V lost 4 bases to trimming and J lost 4 bases; unmatched junction nucleotides: 8. CDR3 size: 14 residues. Germline CDR1 SQVTM, CDR2 ANQGSEA. CDR3 DNA: TGCAGCGTTGCGGCAAGGGACAGGGTGTACGAGCAGTACTTC. It codes for CSVAARDRVYEQYF.

The V and J genes are TRBV2 and TRBJ2-1, with TRBD2 matching over 14 bases. The length of the CDR3 is 18 residues. V shed 6 bases and J 5 bases; nucleotides not matched to a gene: 12. Germline V gives CDR1 SNHLY, CDR2 FYNNEI. This CDR3 is CASSLAGTSGGKNNEQFF. Written as DNA, the CDR3 is TGTGCCAGCAGCTTAGCAGGGACTAGCGGGGGTAAGAACAATGAGCAGTTCTTC.

V usage is TRBV14 and J usage is TRBJ2-5; D possibly corresponds to TRBD1 (6 bases). V lost 8 bases, J lost 5 bases, and 21 bases lay in between. Germline V gene lookup returns CDR1 SGHDN and CDR2 FVKESK. This CDR3 contains 15 residues. CDR3 in amino acids: CASCETGRTRETQYF. The CDR3 nucleotides are TGTGCCAGCTGCGAGACAGGAAGAACAAGGGAGACCCAGTACTTC. Full variable domain (missing parts from reference TRBV14 and TRBJ2-5): EAGVTQFPSHSVIEKGQTVTLRCDPISGHDNLYWYRRVMGKEIKFLLHFVKESKQDESGMPNNRFLAERTGGTYSTLKVQPAELEDSGVYFCASCETGRTRETQYFGPGTRLLVL.

The gene calls are TRBV7-2 and TRBJ1-5; 9 bases agree with TRBD1. This CDR3 is 17 amino acids long. The V gene's germline CDR1 is SGHTA and CDR2 FQGNSA. J gave up 1 base and V 5 bases, and 9 bases lay outside the gene matches. CDR3 in amino acids: CASSPTPQGASNQPQHF. The CDR3, as DNA: TGTGCCAGCAGCCCCACTCCACAGGGGGCGAGCAATCAGCCCCAGCATTTT.

The J gene is TRBJ2-7, the V gene TRBV7-2, with TRBD1 matching over 7 bases. CDR1 is SGHTA, CDR2 FQGNSA, per germline. Germline trimming cut 1 base from V and 2 bases from J; bases unmatched to any gene: 5. The CDR3 is 15 amino acids. The CDR3, as DNA: TGTGCCAGCAGCTTAGAGGACAGGCCGACCTACGAGCAGTACTTC. Translated, it gives CASSLEDRPTYEQYF.

The chain has TRBV12-3 or TRBV12-4 and TRBJ1-2; D is uncertain. CDR3 size: 14 residues. For the CDR3, the DNA is TGTGGGTGTGCAGGTGGTCCTCTAGACTATGGCTACACCTTC. Translated: CGCAGGPLDYGYTF.

The CDR3, as DNA: TGTGCCAGCAGCGATCGGGGGACTAGCACAGAGACCCAGTACTTC. Translation: CASSDRGTSTETQYF. The gene calls are TRBV9 and TRBJ2-5; 9 bases line up with TRBD2. The V segment lost 3 bases and the J segment 4 bases; nucleotides outside the gene matches: 7. CDR1 and CDR2 from the germline V gene are SGDLS and YYNGEE. The CDR3 loop spans 15 amino acids. Full variable domain (missing parts from reference TRBV9 and TRBJ2-5): DSGVTQTPKHLITATGQRVTLRCSPRSGDLSVYWYQQSLDQGLQFLIQYYNGEERAKGNILERFSAQQFPDLHSELNLSSLELGDSALYFCASSDRGTSTETQYFGPGTRLLVL.

Concerning this clonotype itself: The junction differs from germline at one of its ends, possibly a read error. The rearrangement links TRBV6-5 to TRBJ1-6; D uncertain. This CDR3 has 12 amino acids. Looked up from germline, CDR1 is MNHEY and CDR2 is SVGAGI. The CDR3 loop reads CASGLKVAPLHF. Written as DNA, the CDR3 is TGCGCCTCCGGGTTAAAAGTTGCACCCCTCCACTTT.

The CDR3 protein is CASSPGISEAFF. The CDR3 coding sequence is TGTGCCAGCAGCCCAGGGATCTCTGAAGCTTTCTTT. The chain uses TRBV7-2 and TRBJ1-1, with D maybe TRBD1 (5 bases). The CDR3 extends over 12 amino acids. Germline CDR1 SGHTA, CDR2 FQGNSA. The ends were cut back, 5 bases at V and 6 bases at J, with 10 bases in the middle.

The chain couples TRBV6-1 to TRBJ1-2; D is unresolved. Looked up from germline, CDR1 is MNHNS and CDR2 is SASEGT. Trimming shortened V by 6 bases and J by 8 bases, and 13 bases separated the two germline ends. The length of the CDR3 is 12 residues. The CDR3 spells CASSPTQVGYTF. Written as DNA, the CDR3 is TGTGCCAGCAGCCCTACACAAGTCGGCTACACCTTC.

The chain joins TRBV7-2 to TRBJ2-3; tentatively, D is TRBD2 (6 bases). Germline V lookup: CDR1 SGHTA, CDR2 FQGNSA. CDR3 length: 15 amino acids. Deletions cut 3 bases from V and 11 bases from J, with 21 bases between. This CDR3 reads CASSLAPGEYNEQYF. CDR3 in DNA: TGTGCCAGCAGCTTGGCCCCGGGAGAGTACAATGAGCAGTATTTT. The variable domain in full, completed from reference TRBV7-2 and TRBJ2-3, reads GAGVSQSPSNKVTEKGKDVELRCDPISGHTALYWYRQSLGQGLEFLIYFQGNSAPDKSGLPSDRFSAERTGGSVSTLTIQRTQQEDSAVYLCASSLAPGEYNEQYFGPGTRLTVL.

The rearrangement uses TRBV2 and TRBJ2-1; 12 bases fit TRBD2. This CDR3 has 14 amino acids. CDR1 and CDR2 (germline): SNHLY, FYNNEI. Germline trimming cut 6 bases from V and 7 bases from J; bases unmatched to any gene: 4. The CDR3 region is CASSASGRVNEQFF. The CDR3 coding sequence is TGTGCCAGCAGCGCTAGCGGGAGGGTAAATGAGCAGTTCTTC. Full variable domain (rest looked up from reference TRBV2 and TRBJ2-1): EPEVTQTPSHQVTQMGQEVILRCVPISNHLYFYWYRQILGQKVEFLVSFYNNEISEKSEIFDDQFSVERPDGSNFTLKIRSTKLEDSAMYFCASSASGRVNEQFFGPGTRLTVL.

The chain couples TRBV7-2 to TRBJ2-7; a possible D gene is TRBD2 (6 bases). The CDR3 runs 14 residues. V was cut by 5 bases and J by 5 bases, with 16 bases left in between. Germline CDR1 SGHTA, CDR2 FQGNSA. In DNA, the CDR3 is TGTGCCAGCAGCAATCCCGGGACTCCTAACGAGCAGTACTTC. Its protein product is CASSNPGTPNEQYF.

Points on this clonotype: At one of its ends the junction is not consistent with the germline gene, which may arise from a read error. The chain links TRBV29-1 to TRBJ1-3; D might be TRBD1 (5 bases). CDR1 and CDR2 from the germline V gene are SQVTM and ANQGSEA. The CDR3 contains 14 residues. CDR3 DNA sequence: TGCAGCGTGCTAGCAGGGTTTTCCGGAAACACCACATATTTT. It codes for CSVLAGFSGNTTYF.

The CDR3 coding sequence is TGCGCCAGCAGCTTGCTCTTTGCGAACACTGAAGCTTTCTTT. Residues: CASSLLFANTEAFF. The chain has TRBV5-1 and TRBJ1-1; D not resolved. Trimming stripped 1 base from V and 1 base from J, with 8 bases between. Germline V CDR1 and CDR2: SGHRS, YFSETQ. The CDR3 spans 14 residues.

This chain uses TRBV27 with TRBJ2-7, with a weak D call TRBD2 (5 bases). Germline assignment: CDR1 MNHEY and CDR2 SMNVEV (reference sequence). Trimming removed 6 bases at V and 5 bases at J, with 14 bases between. The CDR3 is 13 amino acids. In DNA form, the CDR3 reads TGTGCCAGCAGCCTATCCGGACTCAACGAGCAGTACTTC. Protein sequence: CASSLSGLNEQYF.

This clonotype has just one count. The chain is built from TRBV7-9 and TRBJ2-5; 10 bases agree with TRBD1. Germline values: CDR1 SEHNR, CDR2 FQNEAQ (reference sequence). With V trimmed by 6 bases and J by 4 bases, 5 bases remained unmatched. The CDR3 spans 14 residues. DNA for the CDR3: TGTGCCAGCAGTGAGGACAGGGGGGTAGAGACCCAGTACTTC. Its protein product is CASSEDRGVETQYF.

This chain links TRBV7-8 with TRBJ2-1, with 10 nucleotides matching TRBD1. The ends lost 5 bases at V and 7 bases at J; junction bases unmatched: 5. Germline lookup yields CDR1 SGHVS and CDR2 FQNEAQ. The CDR3 spans 14 residues. The CDR3 DNA follows: TGTGCCAGCAGCCGCTGGACAGGGGGAAATGAGCAGTTCTTC. This gives the protein CASSRWTGGNEQFF.

This clonotype was counted many times. J is TRBJ2-6 and V is TRBV12-3 or TRBV12-4; no reliable D call. This CDR3 has 14 amino acids. The V end lost 4 bases, the J end lost 2 bases, and 6 bases lay between the germline ends. The CDR3 nucleotides are TGTGCCAGCAGTTCCCAAGCTGGGGCCAACGTCCTGACTTTC. It specifies CASSSQAGANVLTF.

This clonotype was seen at least ten times. The CDR3 DNA is TGTGCCAGCAGCCAAGACCGGGGCCGGACAGATACGCAGTATTTT. Protein sequence: CASSQDRGRTDTQYF. The chain recombines TRBV14 with TRBJ2-3; D might be TRBD1 or TRBD2, each matching 5 bases. CDR3 size: 15 residues. Per the germline V gene, CDR1 is SGHDN and CDR2 is FVKESK. V was clipped by 0 bases and J by 3 bases, with 10 bases between them.

The gene calls are TRBV19 and TRBJ1-1; no firm D call. Germline CDR1 is LNHDA and CDR2 is SQIVND (reference sequence). The CDR3 is 12 residues long. The V end lost 8 bases, the J end lost 3 bases, and 10 bases lay between the germline ends. In DNA, the CDR3 is TGTGCCAGTGGTTGGGGTGACACTGAAGCTTTCTTT. Its protein is CASGWGDTEAFF.